This passage covers 16 T cell receptor beta chains from one sample sequenced in a study of cytomegalovirus exposure and HLA in healthy donors. Primers: 60 Vbeta forward and 13 Jbeta reverse. Data came from immunoSEQ multiplex PCR; TCRdb stores just in-frame clones and leaves some out. This table holds some 170,000 clones, roughly 87% found once. Sequenced material: PBMCs. Source of these receptors: a girl aged 5 to 17 in good health and CMV-seropositive.

J is TRBJ2-5 and V is TRBV7-9; TRBD1 matches 9 bases. The germline gives CDR1 SEHNR, CDR2 FQNEAQ (reference sequence). The CDR3 covers 15 residues. The junction had 13 bases not matched to a gene; V was cut back by 5 bases and J by 9 bases. The CDR3 nucleotides are TGTGCCAGCAGCGCCGCCCACAGGGGGCAGGAGGCCCAGTACTTC. Encoded protein: CASSAAHRGQEAQYF.

This clone showed up just a few times. This rearrangement joins TRBV18 to TRBJ2-7, with TRBD2 matching over 7 bases. There are 13 residues in the CDR3. Trimming at V came to 6 bases and at J to 6 bases, leaving 8 bases not matched to a gene. Germline CDR1 is KGHSH and CDR2 is LQKENI. CDR3 loop: CASSPGLGREQYF. The CDR3 nucleotides read TGTGCCAGCTCCCCTGGACTAGGGCGCGAGCAGTACTTC.

The chain carries TRBV14 and TRBJ2-1; D is uncertain. V was cut by 6 bases and J by 6 bases, with 6 bases left in between. This CDR3 comprises 11 residues. CDR1 is SGHDN and CDR2 is FVKESK in the germline V gene. CDR3 amino acids: CASSVFNEQFF. In DNA form, the CDR3 reads TGTGCCAGCAGTGTCTTCAATGAGCAGTTCTTC. Based on the CDR3 plus reference TRBV14 and TRBJ2-1, the full variable domain is EAGVTQFPSHSVIEKGQTVTLRCDPISGHDNLYWYRRVMGKEIKFLLHFVKESKQDESGMPNNRFLAERTGGTYSTLKVQPAELEDSGVYFCASSVFNEQFFGPGTRLTVL.

The CDR3 is CASSLVSGGDKFYGYTF. The CDR3 bases are TGTGCCAGCAGTTTGGTTTCAGGCGGGGATAAATTCTATGGCTACACCTTC. The J gene is TRBJ1-2, the V gene TRBV28; D remains unclear. Germline CDR1 is MDHEN and CDR2 is SYDVKM. The CDR3 spans 17 residues. Trimming stripped 3 bases from V and 4 bases from J, with 21 bases between.

The CDR3 DNA is TGTGCCAGCAGTGAATTAGACGGGAGCTTCTCCTACGAGCAGTACTTC. It encodes CASSELDGSFSYEQYF. V gene TRBV25-1 combines with J gene TRBJ2-7; D possibly corresponds to TRBD2 (6 bases). V shed 1 base and J shed 0 bases, with 13 bases lying between them. CDR1 MGHDK and CDR2 SYGVNS come from the germline V gene. The CDR3 is 16 residues long.

J is TRBJ2-7 and V is TRBV7-9; tentative D call: TRBD2 (6 bases). This CDR3 is 13 amino acids long. V was trimmed by 0 bases and J by 4 bases, leaving 7 bases between them. Looked up from germline, CDR1 is SEHNR and CDR2 is FQNEAQ (reference sequence). CDR3 sequence reads: CASSLAGGYEQYF. CDR3 DNA: TGTGCCAGCAGCTTAGCGGGGGGATACGAGCAGTACTTC.

This sequence joins TRBV5-1 and TRBJ2-1; 7 bases are shared with TRBD2. CDR1 and CDR2 from the germline V gene are SGHRS and YFSETQ. With V trimmed by 0 bases and J by 10 bases, 13 bases remained unmatched. This CDR3 has 16 amino acids. In DNA, the CDR3 is TGCGCCAGCAGCTTGGCCTCGGGGGAGGGCCGGGGGGAGCAGTTCTTC. It is translated as CASSLASGEGRGEQFF. The entire variable domain, with the rest obtained from reference TRBV5-1 and TRBJ2-1, is as follows: KAGVTQTPRYLIKTRGQQVTLSCSPISGHRSVSWYQQTPGQGLQFLFEYFSETQRNKGNFPGRFSGRQFSNSRSEMNVSTLELGDSALYLCASSLASGEGRGEQFFGPGTRLTVL.

The chain links TRBV15 to TRBJ2-7; D uncertain. V shed 0 bases and J shed 0 bases, with 6 bases lying between them. Germline V gene sequence: CDR1 LNHNV, CDR2 YYDKDF (reference sequence). The CDR3 extends over 14 amino acids. DNA for the CDR3: TGTGCCACCAGCAGAGATTTGAGCTCCTACGAGCAGTACTTC. Its translation is CATSRDLSSYEQYF.

The chain has TRBV11-3 and TRBJ1-1; 7 bases line up with TRBD1. Germline CDR1 reads SGHNT; CDR2 reads YENEEA. The CDR3 loop spans 14 amino acids. The J segment lost 4 bases and the V segment lost 0 bases, leaving 2 bases of the junction unmatched. The CDR3 reads CASSLEAGGTEAFF. CDR3 DNA: TGTGCCAGCAGCTTAGAGGCAGGGGGCACTGAAGCTTTCTTT.

The chain is built from TRBV15 and TRBJ2-7; possible D gene TRBD2, 6 bases. Between the trimmed V and J ends, which lost 0 bases and 3 bases, there was a span of 12 bases. This CDR3 contains 15 residues. Germline V gene data show CDR1 as LNHNV and CDR2 as YYDKDF (reference sequence). The CDR3 spells CATSRERLVSYEQYF. The CDR3 nucleotides are TGTGCCACCAGCAGAGAGAGACTAGTAAGCTACGAGCAGTACTTC. The whole variable domain, remainder taken from reference TRBV15 and TRBJ2-7, is DAMVIQNPRYQVTQFGKPVTLSCSQTLNHNVMYWYQQKSSQAPKLLFHYYDKDFNNEADTPDNFQSRRPNTSFCFLDIRSPGLGDTAMYLCATSRERLVSYEQYFGPGTRLTVT.

This clone has just a few counts. The gene calls are TRBV9 and TRBJ2-3, with 7 bases that match TRBD2. This CDR3 has 17 amino acids. The J segment lost 2 bases and the V segment lost 3 bases, leaving 12 bases of the junction unmatched. CDR1 is SGDLS, CDR2 YYNGEE, per germline. The CDR3 reads CASSAYGLAEDTDTQYF. CDR3 DNA: TGTGCCAGCAGCGCCTATGGGCTAGCGGAGGACACAGATACGCAGTATTTT.

This clone was detected only a few times. V and J are TRBV6-1 and TRBJ2-1, with 8 positions matching TRBD2. V gave up 5 bases and J gave up 4 bases; unmatched junction bases: 7. The germline gives CDR1 MNHNS, CDR2 SASEGT. There are 15 residues in the CDR3. The CDR3 DNA reads as TGTGCCAGCAGTTTGACTAGCGTGGGGTACAATGAGCAGTTCTTC. Translated: CASSLTSVGYNEQFF.

The V call is TRBV7-3, the J call TRBJ2-7; 9 nucleotides line up with TRBD1. The CDR3 loop spans 15 amino acids. Unmatched junction bases numbered 2, after V lost 2 bases and J lost 0 bases. Per germline, CDR1 SGHTA and CDR2 FQGTGA. The DNA for the CDR3 is TGTGCCAGCAGCTTAGACAGGGGGACCTCCTACGAGCAGTACTTC. It yields the protein CASSLDRGTSYEQYF.

This chain joins TRBV7-8 and TRBJ1-1, with D hard to call. V was shortened by 5 bases and J by 0 bases, with 13 bases between the two germline ends. From germline, CDR1 is SGHVS and CDR2 FQNEAQ. The CDR3 totals 15 residues. CDR3 in amino acids: CASSPWREVNTEAFF. In DNA, the CDR3 is TGTGCCAGCAGCCCATGGAGAGAGGTGAACACTGAAGCTTTCTTT.

For this clone: Germline is not matched at one junction end, which may reflect a read error. The V gene is TRBV19, the J gene TRBJ2-3, with TRBD1 matching over 7 bases. The CDR3 totals 14 residues. Germline V gene data show CDR1 as LNHDA and CDR2 as SQIVND (reference sequence). This CDR3 is CASSIPGTVDMQYF. CDR3 bases: TGTGCCAGTAGTATCCCCGGGACAGTGGATATGCAGTATTTT. Full variable domain (outside the CDR3, taken from reference TRBV19 and TRBJ2-3): DGGITQSPKYLFRKEGQNVTLSCEQNLNHDAMYWYRQDPGQGLRLIYYSQIVNDFQKGDIAEGYSVSREKKESFPLTVTSAQKNPTAFYLCASSIPGTVDMQYFGPGTRLTVL.

The chain is built from TRBV29-1 and TRBJ2-7; 7 nucleotides match TRBD1. The CDR3 runs 15 residues. Germline trimming cut 8 bases from V and 2 bases from J; bases unmatched to any gene: 15. Germline CDR1 SQVTM, CDR2 ANQGSEA. CDR3 bases: TGCAGCTCCAGATGGCGACAGGGTATCCCCTACGAGCAGTACTTC. Its protein product is CSSRWRQGIPYEQYF.